The source of this T cell receptor beta chain is a study of blood T cell repertoires in COVID-19. At the level of the study: The United States, Italy and Spain provided the acute and convalescent COVID-19 samples. T cells, B-cell-depleted T cells, or PBMCs provided the cDNA or gDNA that served as material.

Sequenced by immunoSEQ multiplex PCR; TCRdb stores in-frame clones only, minus some. The data contain roughly 97,000 clones, roughly 86% of them singletons. CDR3 length equals 22 residues. After removal of 5 bases from V and 5 bases from J, the junction contained 28 bases not matched to a gene. Germline CDR1 is MGHRA and CDR2 is YSYEKL. The specimen was peripheral blood. The TCR originated in a human donor in a cohort sampled during active COVID-19. This sequence joins TRBV4-1 and TRBJ1-5, with TRBD1 identical over 9 bases. CDR3 in amino acids: CASSSRAEVYASGTGRYQPQHF. CDR3 nucleotide sequence: TGCGCCAGCAGCTCAAGAGCCGAGGTTTACGCGTCGGGGACAGGGAGGTATCAGCCCCAGCATTTT.